The 15 T cell receptor beta chains below were found in one sample sequenced in a study of beta chain features in type 1 diabetes. TCRB transcripts that were expressed got sequenced, as all of the isolated RNA had been reverse transcribed. TCRdb's table, derived via immunoSEQ multiplex PCR, lists solely in-frame clones and lacks some. The sample includes a few hundred thousand clones, about 26% of them seen just once. The material sequenced was central memory CD4+ T cells from blood. The source is a man aged 30-40 years in good health.

The V and J genes are TRBV5-1 and TRBJ2-5, with 7 nucleotides matching TRBD1. The CDR3 totals 16 residues. Germline V lookup: CDR1 SGHRS, CDR2 YFSETQ. Trimming cost V 4 bases and J 3 bases; bases outside gene matches: 12. The CDR3 region has the DNA TGCGCCAGCAGCCCCGGACAGGCGTGGGTCGAAGAGACCCAGTACTTC. As protein: CASSPGQAWVEETQYF.

The chain uses TRBV28 and TRBJ2-5, with a tentative D call TRBD2 (5 bases). CDR1 is MDHEN and CDR2 is SYDVKM in the germline V gene. Trimming removed 5 bases at V and 4 bases at J, with 8 bases between. This CDR3 has 12 amino acids. The CDR3 spells CASSPGVETQYF. The CDR3 bases are TGTGCCAGCAGTCCCGGGGTAGAGACCCAGTACTTC. Full variable domain (rest looked up from reference TRBV28 and TRBJ2-5): DVKVTQSSRYLVKRTGEKVFLECVQDMDHENMFWYRQDPGLGLRLIYFSYDVKMKEKGDIPEGYSVSREKKERFSLILESASTNQTSMYLCASSPGVETQYFGPGTRLLVL.

This clone appeared a few times. V and J are TRBV25-1 and TRBJ2-7; 9 bases are shared with TRBD1. The germline gives CDR1 MGHDK, CDR2 SYGVNS. This CDR3 region has 15 residues. V shed 6 bases, J shed 6 bases, and the junction held 12 bases outside the gene matches. The CDR3 here is CASSPSGTGSAEQYF. DNA of the CDR3: TGTGCCAGCAGCCCGTCCGGGACAGGGTCCGCCGAGCAGTACTTC.

This clone was seen a handful of times. The V and J genes are TRBV30 and TRBJ1-5; 11 bases fit TRBD1. J was trimmed by 5 bases and V by 5 bases; bases with no gene match: 11. The CDR3 has 16 amino acids. Germline loops: CDR1 GTSNPN, CDR2 SVGIG (reference sequence). Written as DNA, the CDR3 is TGTGCCTGGTCAGGACAGGGGGCGAGGGGGCATCAGCCCCAGCATTTT. This codes for CAWSGQGARGHQPQHF.

The rearrangement uses TRBV29-1 and TRBJ2-7; D may match TRBD1 or TRBD2 (5 bases each). Germline values: CDR1 SQVTM, CDR2 ANQGSEA. The CDR3 spans 12 residues. The V and J ends lost 7 bases and 2 bases respectively, with 12 bases between them. CDR3 nucleotide sequence: TGCAGCGGTGGGGGAGAAGCCTACGAGCAGTACTTC. Its translation is CSGGGEAYEQYF.

This clone was observed a few times. V gene TRBV7-9 combines with J gene TRBJ2-3; no definite D call. V gave up 2 bases and J gave up 0 bases, with 6 bases separating them. In germline, CDR1 is SEHNR, CDR2 FQNEAQ (reference sequence). This CDR3 has 14 amino acids. The CDR3 DNA reads as TGTGCCAGCAGCTTACCCTTCAGCACAGATACGCAGTATTTT. As protein: CASSLPFSTDTQYF.

This clone was detected many times. J is TRBJ2-1 and V is TRBV18, with TRBD2 as a possible D gene (5 bases). V was cut by 5 bases and J by 4 bases, with 15 bases left in between. The V gene's germline CDR1 is KGHSH and CDR2 LQKENI. This CDR3 has 15 residues. The CDR3 is CASSDLPSGYNEQFF. Written as DNA, the CDR3 is TGTGCCAGCTCAGACCTCCCCTCGGGGTACAATGAGCAGTTCTTC.

At least ten counts were recorded for this clone. V is TRBV7-2 and J is TRBJ2-1; D is unresolved. Trimming left V 5 bases short and J 7 bases short, with 12 bases between. Germline V gives CDR1 SGHTA, CDR2 FQGNSA. This CDR3 spans 13 amino acids. The CDR3 sequence is CASSLGAVNEQFF. CDR3 bases: TGTGCCAGCAGCCTAGGCGCCGTTAATGAGCAGTTCTTC.

This rearrangement joins TRBV5-5 to TRBJ2-5; D is uncertain. V was clipped by 2 bases and J by 1 base, with 6 bases between them. This CDR3 is 13 amino acids long. Looked up from germline, CDR1 is SGHKS and CDR2 is YYEKEE (reference sequence). The CDR3 DNA is TGTGCCAGCAGCTTCCAGCCCCAAGAGACCCAGTACTTC. Protein sequence: CASSFQPQETQYF.

This clone was observed a handful of times. V gene TRBV7-2 combines with J gene TRBJ2-4; D is unresolved. The CDR3 loop spans 14 amino acids. V gave up 2 bases and J gave up 1 base, with 6 bases separating them. Germline CDR1 reads SGHTA; CDR2 reads FQGNSA. The CDR3, as DNA: TGTGCCAGCAGCTTACTTAGGGCCAAAAACATTCAGTACTTC. This gives the protein CASSLLRAKNIQYF.

This clone was found a few times. This chain links TRBV29-1 with TRBJ2-1, with D perhaps matching TRBD2 (6 bases). The CDR3 contains 12 residues. Germline CDR1 reads SQVTM; CDR2 reads ANQGSEA. The CDR3 is CSFDGSIDEQFF. In DNA form, the CDR3 reads TGCAGTTTTGACGGGAGTATAGATGAGCAGTTCTTC.

The chain uses TRBV5-6 and TRBJ1-3; D gene uncertain. The germline V and J ends were trimmed by 4 bases and 4 bases, with 9 bases remaining between them. The CDR3 is made up of 13 amino acids. CDR1 and CDR2 (germline): SGHDT, YYEEEE. CDR3 bases: TGTGCCAGCAGCCCCCTACAGGGAAACACCATATATTTT. Its translation is CASSPLQGNTIYF.

The rearrangement uses TRBV30 and TRBJ1-5; no clear D gene. With 3 bases removed from V and 7 bases from J, the gap between germline ends came to 10 bases. CDR1 GTSNPN and CDR2 SVGIG come from the germline V gene (reference sequence). The CDR3 sequence is 12 residues long. Here the CDR3 reads CAWRVGGQPQHF. Here the CDR3 DNA reads TGTGCCTGGAGGGTTGGTGGGCAGCCCCAGCATTTT.

J is TRBJ2-3 and V is TRBV9; D tentatively fits TRBD1 or TRBD2 (5 bases each). V lost 4 bases, J lost 3 bases, and 9 bases lay in between. Germline CDR1 is SGDLS and CDR2 is YYNGEE. The CDR3 runs to 13 residues. DNA of the CDR3: TGTGCCAGCAGCTACGGGGCTACAGATACGCAGTATTTT. The encoded protein is CASSYGATDTQYF. Filled out from reference TRBV9 and TRBJ2-3, the complete variable domain reads DSGVTQTPKHLITATGQRVTLRCSPRSGDLSVYWYQQSLDQGLQFLIQYYNGEERAKGNILERFSAQQFPDLHSELNLSSLELGDSALYFCASSYGATDTQYFGPGTRLTVL.

This clone was counted between two and nine times. The chain links TRBV19 to TRBJ1-1; D is perhaps TRBD1 (5 bases). This CDR3 comprises 11 residues. CDR1 and CDR2 (germline): LNHDA, SQIVND (reference sequence). Trimming removed 5 bases at V and 8 bases at J, with 9 bases between. CDR3 in DNA: TGTGCCAGTAGTTGGACACTGGAAGCTTTCTTT. Its protein product is CASSWTLEAFF.